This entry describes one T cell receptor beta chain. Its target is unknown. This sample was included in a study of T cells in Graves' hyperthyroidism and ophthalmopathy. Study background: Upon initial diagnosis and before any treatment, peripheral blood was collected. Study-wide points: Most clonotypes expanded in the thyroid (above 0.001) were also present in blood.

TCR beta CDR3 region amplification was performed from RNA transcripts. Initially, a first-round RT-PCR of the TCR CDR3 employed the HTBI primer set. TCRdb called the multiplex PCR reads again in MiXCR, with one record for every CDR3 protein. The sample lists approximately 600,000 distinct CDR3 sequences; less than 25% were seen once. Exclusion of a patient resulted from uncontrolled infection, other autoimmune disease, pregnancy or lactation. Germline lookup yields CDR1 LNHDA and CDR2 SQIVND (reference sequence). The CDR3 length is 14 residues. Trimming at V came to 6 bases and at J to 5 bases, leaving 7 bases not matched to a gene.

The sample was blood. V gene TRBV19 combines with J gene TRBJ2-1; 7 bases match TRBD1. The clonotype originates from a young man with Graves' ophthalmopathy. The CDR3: CASRTGWKDNEQFF. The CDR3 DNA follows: TGTGCCAGTAGGACAGGGTGGAAGGACAATGAGCAGTTCTTC.